The TCR beta chain described here comes from a study of cytomegalovirus exposure and HLA in healthy donors. About the research overall: A prior analysis found roughly 100 million unique TCR beta sequences from around 200 million T cells.

Study findings and constraints: A link between a missense DCLRE1C variant and TCR beta V- and J-gene trimming emerged from a later analysis.

PCR was performed using 60 Vbeta and 13 Jbeta primers. Method: immunoSEQ multiplex PCR; TCRdb's copy keeps in-frame clones and lacks some. The table records about 120,000 clones, roughly 80% of them present only once. This clone appeared a few times. As yet, its antigen is unknown. V was clipped by 4 bases and J by 7 bases; unmatched bases: 6. CDR1 and CDR2 (germline): SGHRS, YFSETQ. The CDR3 has 14 residues. This TCR was recovered from a man aged 25-45 years in good health and CMV-seropositive. Sequenced sample: PBMCs. This sequence joins TRBV5-1 and TRBJ1-4; TRBD1 agrees at 8 bases. CDR3 protein: CASSDTGGTEKLFF. CDR3 bases: TGCGCCAGCAGCGATACAGGGGGAACTGAAAAACTGTTTTTT.